This T cell receptor (beta chain) was obtained from a study of cytomegalovirus exposure and HLA in healthy donors. To note about this clone: The antigen remains unidentified.

The PCR ran on 60 Vbeta and 13 Jbeta primers. Under the authors' procedure: Later analysis identified some 88 million unique TCR beta chains, about 10 million shared. Sequencing used immunoSEQ multiplex PCR; TCRdb keeps in-frame clones, though not all of them. V and J calls and clone size are given by that table; D and trimming were obtained from the DNA. This repertoire shows 150,000 to 190,000 clones, roughly four fifths found once; its top ten account for over 1.1%. The V and J ends lost 10 bases and 3 bases, in that order; junction bases with no gene match: 8. This CDR3 spans 13 amino acids. In germline, CDR1 is LNHDA, CDR2 SQIVND (reference sequence). General study points: In an earlier analysis, about 87% or about 30%: the productive usage of most TCR beta V segments. The study flagged fewer than 200 TCR beta chains as cytomegalovirus-associated. Several top significant clusters appeared, in a later analysis, to be linked to common viral pathogens.

The source is a man between 18 and 29 years old in good health and CMV-seronegative. Source material: PBMCs. V gene TRBV19 combines with J gene TRBJ1-2; 7 nucleotides agree with TRBD1. CDR3: CATSGTVYYGYTF. The CDR3 nucleotides are TGTGCCACCTCAGGGACAGTGTACTATGGCTACACCTTC.